Included here is one T cell receptor (beta chain) sequence, with context. This CDR3 has 15 residues. Germline V gene sequence: CDR1 SGHDT, CDR2 YYEEEE. Trimming removed 2 bases from V and 4 bases from J; junction bases left unmatched: 4. The data were taken from a study of blood T cell repertoires in COVID-19. Profiled with immunoSEQ multiplex PCR; TCRdb holds only in-frame clones, not every one. Here the sample spans about 130,000 clones, 70% to 90% being singletons. This TCR was sampled from a human donor in a cohort sampled during active COVID-19. This sequence joins TRBV5-6 and TRBJ2-5; TRBD1 aligns across 11 bases. The material sequenced was peripheral blood. The CDR3 sequence: CASSLRTGGAETQYF. The CDR3 DNA sequence: TGTGCCAGCAGCTTACGGACAGGGGGCGCAGAGACCCAGTACTTC. The full variable domain, with the rest looked up from reference TRBV5-6 and TRBJ2-5, is DAGVTQSPTHLIKTRGQQVTLRCSPKSGHDTVSWYQQALGQGPQFIFQYYEEEERQRGNFPDRFSGHQFPNYSSELNVNALLLGDSALYLCASSLRTGGAETQYFGPGTRLLVL.